This T cell receptor (beta chain) was identified in a study of CD8+CD57+ T cells in acquired aplastic anemia. An expansion of CD8+CD57+ cells by flow cytometry had been shown in patients chosen for sequencing. The V end lost 4 bases, the J end lost 5 bases, and 13 bases lay between the germline ends. Germline loops: CDR1 KGHDR, CDR2 SFDVKD. CDR3 length: 14 residues. Using genomic DNA as the template, TCR beta VDJ and CDR3 profiling was carried out. TCRdb fed the reads into MiXCR, producing one record per CDR3 protein. The sample contains around 430,000 distinct CDR3 sequences, around 30% of which appear only once.

The TCR comes from a human donor with aplastic anemia. The chain joins TRBV24-1 to TRBJ1-1, with D perhaps TRBD1 (6 bases). Material for sequencing was sorted CD4+, CD8+, or CD8+CD57+ T cells (not recorded which) from PBMCs. The CDR3 nucleotides are TGTGCCACCAGTGAACAGGGTGGGAAGACTGAAGCTTTCTTT. Its translation: CATSEQGGKTEAFF.